This T cell receptor (beta chain) was captured in a study of cytomegalovirus exposure and HLA in healthy donors. Study-wide results and caveats: CMV antigen specificity of a few CMV-associated chains was confirmed in vitro. The HLA-A and HLA-B alleles of most subjects were reportedly predicted accurately from TCR beta sequences. Later analysis suggested most CMV-associated TCR beta chains were HLA-restricted.

The primer mix had 60 Vbeta and 13 Jbeta primers. Using immunoSEQ multiplex PCR, the repertoire was profiled, and TCRdb retains in-frame clones only, with some absent. The table shows around 130,000 clones, with 60% to 80% occurring only once. With regard to this clone: Its antigen is not known.

The source is an older woman in good health and CMV-seronegative. The sample consisted of PBMCs.

The CDR3: CASASWSRRGEAFF. The CDR3 bases are TGTGCCAGTGCCTCCTGGAGCAGGAGGGGTGAAGCTTTCTTT. The V and J genes are TRBV19 and TRBJ1-1; the D gene is possibly TRBD1 (5 bases). CDR1 is LNHDA and CDR2 is SQIVND in the germline V gene (reference sequence). There are 14 residues in the CDR3. V was clipped by 8 bases and J by 7 bases, with 20 bases between them.